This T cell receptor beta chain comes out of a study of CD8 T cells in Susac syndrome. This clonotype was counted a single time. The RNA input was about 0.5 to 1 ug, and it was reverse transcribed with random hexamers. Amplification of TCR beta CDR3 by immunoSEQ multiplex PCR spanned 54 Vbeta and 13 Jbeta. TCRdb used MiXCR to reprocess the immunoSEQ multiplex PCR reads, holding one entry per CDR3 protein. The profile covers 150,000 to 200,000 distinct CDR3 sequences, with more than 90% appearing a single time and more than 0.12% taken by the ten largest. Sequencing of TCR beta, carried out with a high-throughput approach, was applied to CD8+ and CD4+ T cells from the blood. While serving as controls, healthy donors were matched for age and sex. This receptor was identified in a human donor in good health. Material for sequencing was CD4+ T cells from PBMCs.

The CDR3 protein is CASRNGPLNQPQHF. DNA of the CDR3: TGTGCCAGCAGAAACGGGCCCTTGAATCAGCCCCAGCATTTT. The rearrangement links TRBV12-3 or TRBV12-4 to TRBJ1-5; no clear D. CDR3 length equals 14 residues. V was clipped by 6 bases and J by 4 bases, with 13 bases between them.